A single sample is the source of the 11 T cell receptor beta chains below, sequenced in a study of post-analysis software for immune sequencing data. Study-level points and caveats: A few TRBV segments, TRBV5-6, TRBV5-1 and TRBV20-1 among them, were found more frequent in patients than controls.

These receptors' antigens are unknown. Unique molecular identifiers were built into the TCR beta cDNA libraries. TCRdb ran MiXCR on the PCR reads and lists one entry per CDR3 protein. The sample yields about 570,000 distinct CDR3 sequences, around 36% seen once. The sequenced sample was blood. The origin of the receptors is a girl under 18 with multiple sclerosis.

V gene TRBV12-3 or TRBV12-4 combines with J gene TRBJ1-2; possibly TRBD1 for D (5 bases). CDR3 length equals 14 residues. V was cut by 1 base and J by 4 bases, with 10 bases left in between. The CDR3 spells CASSLEGLGYGYTF. CDR3 nucleotides: TGTGCCAGCAGTTTAGAGGGGCTGGGCTATGGCTACACCTTC.

This clonotype turned up a few times. The chain couples TRBV29-1 to TRBJ2-1; 7 positions agree with TRBD2. Germline V lookup: CDR1 SQVTM, CDR2 ANQGSEA. The CDR3 length is 12 residues. The junction had 6 bases not matched to a gene; V was cut back by 7 bases and J by 6 bases. CDR3 residues: CSAGTNGNEQFF. The CDR3 DNA is TGCAGCGCTGGGACTAACGGCAATGAGCAGTTCTTC.

CDR3 DNA sequence: TGTGCCAGCAGCGTAGCGGCTGCCGACTCCTACGAGCAGTACTTC. Translation: CASSVAAADSYEQYF. The rearrangement joins TRBV9 to TRBJ2-7; no clear D gene. The CDR3 consists of 15 residues. Germline assignment: CDR1 SGDLS and CDR2 YYNGEE. Between the trimmed V and J ends, which lost 0 bases and 0 bases, there was a span of 10 bases. Combining the CDR3 with reference TRBV9 and TRBJ2-7 gives the whole variable domain DSGVTQTPKHLITATGQRVTLRCSPRSGDLSVYWYQQSLDQGLQFLIQYYNGEERAKGNILERFSAQQFPDLHSELNLSSLELGDSALYFCASSVAAADSYEQYFGPGTRLTVT.

J is TRBJ2-7 and V is TRBV20-1; 7 bases align to TRBD2. The CDR3 runs to 14 residues. The germline V gene encodes CDR1 DFQATT and CDR2 SNEGSKA (reference sequence). V trimming: 5 bases; J trimming: 2 bases; junction bases outside the gene matches: 9. CDR3 residues: CSAGAGFRPYEQYF. CDR3 DNA sequence: TGCAGTGCTGGAGCGGGATTTCGGCCCTACGAGCAGTACTTC.

The chain joins TRBV4-1 to TRBJ2-1; 11 positions agree with TRBD2. The germline V gene encodes CDR1 MGHRA and CDR2 YSYEKL. The J segment lost 6 bases and the V segment lost 2 bases, leaving 3 bases of the junction unmatched. This CDR3 region has 15 residues. The CDR3 sequence: CASSQLAGGINEQFF. The CDR3 region has the DNA TGCGCCAGCAGCCAACTAGCGGGGGGTATCAATGAGCAGTTCTTC.

This chain links TRBV25-1 with TRBJ1-4, with D tentatively TRBD1 (5 bases). The germline V and J ends were trimmed by 7 bases and 7 bases, with 13 bases remaining between them. The CDR3 consists of 13 residues. CDR1 and CDR2 (germline): MGHDK, SYGVNS. The CDR3 loop is CASTRGPGEKLFF. As DNA, the CDR3 is TGTGCCAGCACAAGGGGACCTGGTGAAAAACTGTTTTTT.

The chain has TRBV10-3 and TRBJ2-6; 7 bases map to TRBD2. Germline V CDR1 and CDR2: ENHRY, SYGVKD. The CDR3 is 15 amino acids. Trimming at V came to 2 bases and at J to 2 bases, leaving 0 bases not matched to a gene. The CDR3 here is CAISEGGAGANVLTF. The CDR3 DNA follows: TGTGCCATCAGTGAGGGGGGGGCTGGGGCCAACGTCCTGACTTTC.

V usage is TRBV28 and J usage is TRBJ2-5; D remains ambiguous. The CDR3 contains 17 residues. Deletions cut 4 bases from V and 3 bases from J, with 21 bases between. Germline-derived CDR1 and CDR2 are MDHEN and SYDVKM. Written as DNA, the CDR3 is TGTGCCAGCAGTTCATTTGTCGGACGCAGACAAGAAGAGACCCAGTACTTC. Encoded protein: CASSSFVGRRQEETQYF.

V usage is TRBV5-1 and J usage is TRBJ2-1; 8 bases line up with TRBD1. Trimming cost V 4 bases and J 9 bases; bases outside gene matches: 9. The CDR3 runs to 14 residues. Germline CDR1 reads SGHRS; CDR2 reads YFSETQ. The CDR3 protein is CASSGTTGAGEQFF. For the CDR3, the DNA is TGCGCCAGCAGCGGAACGACAGGGGCCGGTGAGCAGTTCTTC.

The sample holds a few counts of this clonotype. The junction departs from germline at one end; a sequencing error may be responsible. The CDR3 DNA is TGTGCCAGCAGCGTCCGGACAGGGGGTAACGAGCAGTACTTT. Protein product: CASSVRTGGNEQYF. V usage is TRBV2 and J usage is TRBJ2-7; 10 bases line up with TRBD1. Germline values: CDR1 SNHLY, CDR2 FYNNEI. This CDR3 has 14 amino acids.

The chain combines TRBV7-3 with TRBJ1-6; D gene uncertain. Looked up from germline, CDR1 is SGHTA and CDR2 is FQGTGA. The CDR3 runs 13 residues. With 0 bases removed from V and 10 bases from J, the gap between germline ends came to 7 bases. CDR3: CASSLTPYSPLHF. As DNA, the CDR3 is TGTGCCAGCAGCTTAACACCTTACTCACCCCTCCACTTT.